Below, 7 T cell receptor beta chains from the same sample are listed, as sequenced in a study of OX40 agonist ivuxolimab in advanced cancers. The data were produced by immunoSEQ multiplex PCR, yet TCRdb's version contains in-frame clones alone and is incomplete. The sample shows 75,000 to 90,000 clones, roughly nine tenths of them seen only once. The input for sequencing was CD4+ or CD8+ T cells sorted from blood, taken in a trial of the OX40 agonist ivuxolimab. Source of these receptors: an adult with an advanced solid tumor such as melanoma, head and neck, liver or kidney cancer.

The V and J genes are TRBV11-2 and TRBJ2-3; 7 nucleotides match TRBD2. The CDR3 is 12 residues long. Trimming cost V 5 bases and J 6 bases; bases outside gene matches: 2. From germline, CDR1 is SGHAT and CDR2 FQNNGV. The DNA for the CDR3 is TGTGCCAGCAGCATCGGGAGGGATACGCAGTATTTT. Protein sequence: CASSIGRDTQYF.

This clone was detected only once. The chain combines TRBV7-8 with TRBJ2-3; D ambiguous. V was clipped by 5 bases and J by 3 bases, with 12 bases between them. The CDR3 is made up of 14 amino acids. Germline loops: CDR1 SGHVS, CDR2 FQNEAQ. The CDR3 is CASSTRSRTDTQYF. The DNA of the CDR3 is TGTGCCAGCAGCACCCGCTCGAGAACAGATACGCAGTATTTT.

The J gene is TRBJ2-7, the V gene TRBV6-5; D tentatively reads TRBD1 or TRBD2 (6 bases each). Germline loops: CDR1 MNHEY, CDR2 SVGAGI. The CDR3 contains 12 residues. V lost 6 bases to trimming and J lost 6 bases, with 12 bases between them. CDR3 in amino acids: CASRAGGGEQYF. As DNA, the CDR3 is TGTGCCAGCAGAGCCGGAGGGGGCGAGCAGTACTTC.

This clone was counted once. This chain uses TRBV28 with TRBJ2-5, with 8 bases aligning to TRBD2. Germline V gene lookup returns CDR1 MDHEN and CDR2 SYDVKM. The CDR3 length is 15 residues. V shed 2 bases, J shed 5 bases, and the junction held 7 bases outside the gene matches. CDR3 in DNA: TGTGCCAGCAGTTTAGCGGGGGGCGCAGGGGAGACCCAGTACTTC. Translating it yields CASSLAGGAGETQYF.

The rearrangement uses TRBV6-5 and TRBJ2-1; TRBD2 is a possible D gene (6 bases). The CDR3 length is 15 residues. Between the trimmed V and J ends, which lost 3 bases and 1 base, there was a span of 10 bases. Germline V lookup: CDR1 MNHEY, CDR2 SVGAGI. CDR3 nucleotide sequence: TGTGCCAGCAGTTATAGCGGTGAGTCCTACAATGAGCAGTTCTTC. Its protein is CASSYSGESYNEQFF.

There are a few counts of this clone. V usage is TRBV30 and J usage is TRBJ1-2, with 7 positions matching TRBD1. The germline CDR1 and CDR2 sequences are GTSNPN and SVGIG (reference sequence). V dropped 0 bases and J dropped 6; count of bases not matched to a gene: 4. This CDR3 has 13 amino acids. CDR3 nucleotide sequence: TGTGCCTGGAGTGTAGGACAGGATCATGGCTACACCTTC. As protein: CAWSVGQDHGYTF. Variable domain in full (rest from reference TRBV30 and TRBJ1-2): SQTIHQWPATLVQPVGSPLSLECTVEGTSNPNLYWYRQAAGRGLQLLFYSVGIGQISSEVPQNLSASRPQDRQFILSSKKLLLSDSGFYLCAWSVGQDHGYTFGSGTRLTVV.

The CDR3, as DNA: TGTGCCAGTAGCGACTCCGGGCCCCTCTTTTGGAGCCACACTGAAGCTTTCTTT. It encodes CASSDSGPLFWSHTEAFF. The chain carries TRBV19 and TRBJ1-1; unclear D gene. The CDR3 spans 18 residues. Germline values: CDR1 LNHDA, CDR2 SQIVND (reference sequence). The V end was cut by 6 bases, the J end by 3 bases, with 26 bases between.